The following is a T cell receptor beta chain sequence with its context. Time point given: pretreatment peripheral blood. Sequencing was performed with immunoSEQ multiplex PCR; in TCRdb, only in-frame clones are kept and a portion is missing. Of tens of thousands of clones in the sample, roughly 89% were seen once. The CDR3 is made up of 17 amino acids. V dropped 5 bases and J dropped 9; count of bases not matched to a gene: 17. The germline CDR1 and CDR2 sequences are SGHTA and FQGNSA. These data originate in a study of PD-L1 blockade in urothelial cancer. Overall study context: Blood was subjected to analysis at 3 weeks (second dose) and 6 weeks following treatment start.

The source is a man aged 55-75 years with urothelial cancer. The material sequenced was PBMCs, taken around atezolizumab (anti-PD-L1) treatment. V is TRBV7-2 and J is TRBJ2-2; TRBD2 agrees at 8 bases. The CDR3 nucleotides are TGTGCCAGCAGCAGCGCGGGAGGTTCCCCATTTCCGAGGGAGCTGTTTTTT. This sequence encodes CASSSAGGSPFPRELFF. Based on the CDR3 plus reference TRBV7-2 and TRBJ2-2, the full variable domain is GAGVSQSPSNKVTEKGKDVELRCDPISGHTALYWYRQSLGQGLEFLIYFQGNSAPDKSGLPSDRFSAERTGGSVSTLTIQRTQQEDSAVYLCASSSAGGSPFPRELFFGEGSRLTVL.